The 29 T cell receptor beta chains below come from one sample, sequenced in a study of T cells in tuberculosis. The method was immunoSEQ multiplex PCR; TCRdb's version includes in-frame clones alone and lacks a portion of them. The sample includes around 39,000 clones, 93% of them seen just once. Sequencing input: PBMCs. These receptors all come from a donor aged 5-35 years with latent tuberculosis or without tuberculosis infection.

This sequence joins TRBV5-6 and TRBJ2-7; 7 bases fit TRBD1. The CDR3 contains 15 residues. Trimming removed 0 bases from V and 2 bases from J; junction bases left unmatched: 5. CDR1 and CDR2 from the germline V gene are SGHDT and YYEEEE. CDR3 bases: TGTGCCAGCAGCTTGGCAGGGGGTTTTGCCTACGAGCAGTACTTC. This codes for CASSLAGGFAYEQYF.

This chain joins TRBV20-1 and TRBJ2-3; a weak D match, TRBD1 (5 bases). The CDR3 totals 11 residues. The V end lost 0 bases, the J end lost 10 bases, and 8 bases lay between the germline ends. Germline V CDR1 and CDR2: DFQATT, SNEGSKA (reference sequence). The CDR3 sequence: CSARETGPQYF. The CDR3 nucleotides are TGCAGTGCTAGAGAAACAGGCCCGCAGTATTTT.

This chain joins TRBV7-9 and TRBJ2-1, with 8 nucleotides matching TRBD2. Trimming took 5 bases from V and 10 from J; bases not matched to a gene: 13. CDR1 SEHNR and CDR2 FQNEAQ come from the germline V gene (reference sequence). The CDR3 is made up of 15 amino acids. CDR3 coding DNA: TGTGCCAGCAGCCCGGTCACCGGGGGGGCCAACGAGCAGTTCTTC. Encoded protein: CASSPVTGGANEQFF.

The CDR3 region has the DNA TGTGCCTGGAGTGTTTTCGGGGGTGCTAATGAAAAACTGTTTTTT. Protein product: CAWSVFGGANEKLFF. The chain employs TRBV30 and TRBJ1-4; D may be TRBD1 (5 bases). V shed 0 bases and J shed 3 bases, with 11 bases lying between them. Germline V gene lookup returns CDR1 GTSNPN and CDR2 SVGIG (reference sequence). The CDR3 runs 15 residues.

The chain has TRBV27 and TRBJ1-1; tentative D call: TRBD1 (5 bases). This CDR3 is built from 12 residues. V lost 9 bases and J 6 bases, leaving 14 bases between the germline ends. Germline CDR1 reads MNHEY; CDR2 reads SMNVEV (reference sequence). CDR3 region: CASRSSGAEAFF. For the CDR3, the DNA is TGTGCCAGTAGGAGCTCGGGGGCTGAAGCTTTCTTT.

The CDR3 sequence: CASSQTGVNEKLFF. In DNA, the CDR3 is TGTGCCAGCAGCCAAACAGGGGTCAACGAAAAACTGTTTTTT. The rearrangement joins TRBV4-2 to TRBJ1-4; 7 bases fit TRBD1. The CDR3 consists of 14 residues. The V gene's germline CDR1 is LGHNA and CDR2 YNFKEQ. Trimming at V came to 2 bases and at J to 8 bases, leaving 5 bases not matched to a gene.

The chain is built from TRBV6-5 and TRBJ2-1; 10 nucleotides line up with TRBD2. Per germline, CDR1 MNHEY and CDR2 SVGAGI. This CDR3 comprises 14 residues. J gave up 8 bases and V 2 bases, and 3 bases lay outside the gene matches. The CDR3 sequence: CASSYGTSEYEQFF. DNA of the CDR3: TGTGCCAGCAGTTACGGGACTAGCGAATATGAGCAGTTCTTC.

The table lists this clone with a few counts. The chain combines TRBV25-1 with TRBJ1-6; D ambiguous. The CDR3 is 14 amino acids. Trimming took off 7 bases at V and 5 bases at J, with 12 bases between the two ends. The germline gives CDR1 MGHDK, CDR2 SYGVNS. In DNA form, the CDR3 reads TGTGCCAGCAAAGAGGCGGCGAATAATTCACCCCTCCACTTT. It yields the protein CASKEAANNSPLHF. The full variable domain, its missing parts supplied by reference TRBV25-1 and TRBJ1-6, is EADIYQTPRYLVIGTGKKITLECSQTMGHDKMYWYQQDPGMELHLIHYSYGVNSTEKGDLSSESTVSRIRTEHFPLTLESARPSHTSQYLCASKEAANNSPLHFGNGTRLTVT.

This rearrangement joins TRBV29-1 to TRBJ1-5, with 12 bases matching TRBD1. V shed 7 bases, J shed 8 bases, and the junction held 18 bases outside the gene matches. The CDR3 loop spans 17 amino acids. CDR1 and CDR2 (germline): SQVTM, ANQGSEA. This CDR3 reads CSGDRGLNKVWVKPQHF. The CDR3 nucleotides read TGCAGCGGGGACAGGGGGCTAAATAAGGTTTGGGTTAAGCCCCAGCATTTT.

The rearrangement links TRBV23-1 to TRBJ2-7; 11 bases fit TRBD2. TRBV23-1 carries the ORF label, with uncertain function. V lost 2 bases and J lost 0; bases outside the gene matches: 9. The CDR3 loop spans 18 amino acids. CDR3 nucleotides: TGCGCCAGCAGTCAAACTCTAGCGGGGGGTCCGAGCTCCTACGAGCAGTACTTC. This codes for CASSQTLAGGPSSYEQYF.

CDR3 DNA: TGCAGCGTTTCGGAGGGAAACACCATATATTTT. Its translation: CSVSEGNTIYF. This rearrangement joins TRBV29-1 to TRBJ1-3; D is unclear. This CDR3 spans 11 amino acids. The germline gives CDR1 SQVTM, CDR2 ANQGSEA. V lost 5 bases to trimming and J lost 4 bases, with 6 bases between them.

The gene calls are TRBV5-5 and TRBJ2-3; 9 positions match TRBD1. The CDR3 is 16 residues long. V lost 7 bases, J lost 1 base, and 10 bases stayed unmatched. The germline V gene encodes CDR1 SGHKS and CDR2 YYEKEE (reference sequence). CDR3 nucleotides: TGTGCCAGCGGCCTGGACAGGGGCTGGGGCACAGATACGCAGTATTTT. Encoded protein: CASGLDRGWGTDTQYF.

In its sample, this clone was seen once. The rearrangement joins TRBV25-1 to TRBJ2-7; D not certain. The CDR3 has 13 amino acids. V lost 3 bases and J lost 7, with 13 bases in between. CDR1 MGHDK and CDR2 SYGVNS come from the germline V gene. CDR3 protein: CASSDRSQREQYF. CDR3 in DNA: TGTGCCAGCAGTGATCGGTCCCAGCGAGAGCAGTACTTC.

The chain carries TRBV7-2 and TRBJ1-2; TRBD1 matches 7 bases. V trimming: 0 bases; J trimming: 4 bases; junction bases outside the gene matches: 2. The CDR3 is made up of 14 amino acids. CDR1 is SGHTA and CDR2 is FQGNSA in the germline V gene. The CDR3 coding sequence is TGTGCCAGCAGCTTAGCGGGACAGATCTATGGCTACACCTTC. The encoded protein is CASSLAGQIYGYTF.

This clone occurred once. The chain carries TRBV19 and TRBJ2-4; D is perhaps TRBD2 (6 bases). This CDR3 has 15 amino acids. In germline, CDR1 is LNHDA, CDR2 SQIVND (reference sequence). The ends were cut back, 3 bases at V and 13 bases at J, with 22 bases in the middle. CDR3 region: CASSIKRGFGGRQYF. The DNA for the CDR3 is TGTGCCAGTAGTATTAAACGGGGGTTCGGAGGTAGGCAGTACTTC.

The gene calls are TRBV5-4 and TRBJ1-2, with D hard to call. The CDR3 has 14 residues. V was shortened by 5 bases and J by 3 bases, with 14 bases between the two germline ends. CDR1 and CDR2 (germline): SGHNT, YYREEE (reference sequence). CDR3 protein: CASRPLERDYGYTF. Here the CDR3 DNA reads TGTGCCAGCAGACCCCTTGAGAGAGACTATGGCTACACCTTC.

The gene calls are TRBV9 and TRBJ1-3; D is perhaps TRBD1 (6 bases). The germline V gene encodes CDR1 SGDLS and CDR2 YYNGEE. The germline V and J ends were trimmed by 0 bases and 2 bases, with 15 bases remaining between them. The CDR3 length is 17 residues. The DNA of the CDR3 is TGTGCCAGCAGCGTAGAAGACAGGTGGATCGCTGGAAACACCATATATTTT. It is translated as CASSVEDRWIAGNTIYF.

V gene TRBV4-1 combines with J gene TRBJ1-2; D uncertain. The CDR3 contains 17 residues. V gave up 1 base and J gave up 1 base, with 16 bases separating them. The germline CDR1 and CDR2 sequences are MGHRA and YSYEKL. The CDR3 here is CASSQGVVADGNYGYTF. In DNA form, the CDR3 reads TGCGCCAGCAGCCAAGGGGTCGTCGCGGATGGTAACTATGGCTACACCTTC.

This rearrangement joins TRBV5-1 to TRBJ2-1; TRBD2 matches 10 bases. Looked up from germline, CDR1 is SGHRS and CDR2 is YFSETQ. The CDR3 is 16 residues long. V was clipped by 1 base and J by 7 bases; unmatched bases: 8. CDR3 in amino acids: CASSLTAAGGLNEQFF. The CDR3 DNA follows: TGCGCCAGCAGCTTGACGGCAGCGGGGGGGCTTAATGAGCAGTTCTTC.

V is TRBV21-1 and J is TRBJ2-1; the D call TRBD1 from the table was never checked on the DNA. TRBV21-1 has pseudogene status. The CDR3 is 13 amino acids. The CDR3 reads CASPGQGYNEQFF. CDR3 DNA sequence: TGTGCCAGCCCGGGACAGGGATACAATGAGCAGTTCTTC.

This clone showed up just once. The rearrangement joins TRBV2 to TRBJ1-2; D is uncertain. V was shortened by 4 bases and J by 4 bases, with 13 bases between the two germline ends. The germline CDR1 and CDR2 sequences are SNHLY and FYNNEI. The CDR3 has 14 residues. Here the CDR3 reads CASSVSGMGYGYTF. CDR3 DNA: TGTGCCAGCAGTGTTTCGGGTATGGGCTATGGCTACACCTTC.

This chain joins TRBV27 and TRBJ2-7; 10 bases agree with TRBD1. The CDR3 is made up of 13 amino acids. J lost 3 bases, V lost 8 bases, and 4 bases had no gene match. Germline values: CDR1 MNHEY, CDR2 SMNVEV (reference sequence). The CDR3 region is CASGGQGNYEQYF. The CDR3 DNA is TGTGCCAGCGGGGGACAGGGGAACTACGAGCAGTACTTC.

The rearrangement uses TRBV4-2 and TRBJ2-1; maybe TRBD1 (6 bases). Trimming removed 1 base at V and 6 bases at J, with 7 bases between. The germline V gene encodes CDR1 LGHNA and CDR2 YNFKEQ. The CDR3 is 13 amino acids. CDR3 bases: TGTGCCAGCAGCCAAGTAGGGGGCAATGAGCAGTTCTTC. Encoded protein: CASSQVGGNEQFF.

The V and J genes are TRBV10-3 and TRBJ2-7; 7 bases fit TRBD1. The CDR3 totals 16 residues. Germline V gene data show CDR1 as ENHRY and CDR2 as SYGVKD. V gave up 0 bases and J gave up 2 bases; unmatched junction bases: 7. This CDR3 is CAISESTGTATYEQYF. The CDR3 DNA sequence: TGTGCCATCAGTGAGTCAACCGGGACAGCGACCTACGAGCAGTACTTC.

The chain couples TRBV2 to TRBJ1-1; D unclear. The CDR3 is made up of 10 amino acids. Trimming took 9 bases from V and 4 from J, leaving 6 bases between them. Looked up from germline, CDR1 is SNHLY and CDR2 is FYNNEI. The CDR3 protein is CARGPTEAFF. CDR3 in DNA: TGTGCCAGGGGCCCCACTGAAGCTTTCTTT.

The DNA for the CDR3 is TGTGCCAGCAGCCCAGCCACCGGGGAGTTCACCGGGGAGCTGTTTTTT. It yields the protein CASSPATGEFTGELFF. The chain employs TRBV12-1 and TRBJ2-2; the table's D gene call, TRBD2, was not cross checked with the DNA. TRBV12-1 is annotated as a pseudogene. The CDR3 sequence is 16 residues long.

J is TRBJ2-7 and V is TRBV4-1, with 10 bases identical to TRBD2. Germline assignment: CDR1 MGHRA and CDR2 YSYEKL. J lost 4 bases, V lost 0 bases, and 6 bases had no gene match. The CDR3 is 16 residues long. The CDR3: CASSQEERGGRYEQYF. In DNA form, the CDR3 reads TGCGCCAGCAGCCAAGAAGAGCGGGGGGGCCGTTACGAGCAGTACTTC.

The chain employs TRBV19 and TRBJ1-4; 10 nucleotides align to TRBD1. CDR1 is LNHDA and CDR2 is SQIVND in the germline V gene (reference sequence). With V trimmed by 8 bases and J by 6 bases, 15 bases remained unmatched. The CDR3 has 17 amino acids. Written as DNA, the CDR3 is TGTGCCAGTCAGGGACGGGACAGGGGCCGGGGGGATGAAAAACTGTTTTTT. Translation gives CASQGRDRGRGDEKLFF.

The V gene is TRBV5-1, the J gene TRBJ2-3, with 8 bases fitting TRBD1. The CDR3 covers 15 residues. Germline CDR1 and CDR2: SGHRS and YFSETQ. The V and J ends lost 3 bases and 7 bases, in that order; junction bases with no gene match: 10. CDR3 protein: CASSYPGQARNTQYF. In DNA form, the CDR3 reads TGCGCCAGCAGCTACCCGGGACAGGCCCGCAATACGCAGTATTTT.